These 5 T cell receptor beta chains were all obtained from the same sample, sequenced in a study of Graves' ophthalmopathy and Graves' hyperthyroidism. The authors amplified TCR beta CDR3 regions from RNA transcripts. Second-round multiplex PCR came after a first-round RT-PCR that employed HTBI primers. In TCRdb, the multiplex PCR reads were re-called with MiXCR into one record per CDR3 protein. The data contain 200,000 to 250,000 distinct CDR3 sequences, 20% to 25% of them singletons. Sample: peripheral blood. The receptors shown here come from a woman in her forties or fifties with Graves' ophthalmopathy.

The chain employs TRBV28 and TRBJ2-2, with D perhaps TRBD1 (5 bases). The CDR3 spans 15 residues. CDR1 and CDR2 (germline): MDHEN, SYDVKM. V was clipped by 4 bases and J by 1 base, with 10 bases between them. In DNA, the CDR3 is TGTGCCAGCAGTTATGGTGGACAGAACACCGGGGAGCTGTTTTTT. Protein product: CASSYGGQNTGELFF.

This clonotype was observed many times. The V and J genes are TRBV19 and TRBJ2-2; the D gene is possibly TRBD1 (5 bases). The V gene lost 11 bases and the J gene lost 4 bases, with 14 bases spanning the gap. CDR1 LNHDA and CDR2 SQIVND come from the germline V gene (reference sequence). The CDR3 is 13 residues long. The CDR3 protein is CAGRKGSTGELFF. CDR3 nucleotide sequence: TGTGCCGGACGCAAGGGGTCCACCGGGGAGCTGTTTTTT.

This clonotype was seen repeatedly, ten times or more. The CDR3 DNA sequence: TGTGCCAGCAGTGACCGAGCGACAGGGATCTACGAGCAGTACTTC. Protein sequence: CASSDRATGIYEQYF. The gene calls are TRBV6-1 and TRBJ2-7; 7 bases are a match to TRBD1. Germline-derived CDR1 and CDR2 are MNHNS and SASEGT. The CDR3 is 15 amino acids. V shed 3 bases and J 3 bases; nucleotides not matched to a gene: 8.

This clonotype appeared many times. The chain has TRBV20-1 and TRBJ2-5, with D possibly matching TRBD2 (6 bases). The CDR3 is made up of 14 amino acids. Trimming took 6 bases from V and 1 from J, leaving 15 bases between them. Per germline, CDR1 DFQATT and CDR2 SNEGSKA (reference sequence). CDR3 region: CSAKEVGGQETQYF. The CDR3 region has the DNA TGCAGTGCAAAGGAGGTCGGGGGCCAAGAGACCCAGTACTTC.

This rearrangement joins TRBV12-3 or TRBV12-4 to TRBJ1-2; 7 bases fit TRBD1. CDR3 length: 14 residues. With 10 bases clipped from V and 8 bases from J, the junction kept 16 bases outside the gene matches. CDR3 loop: CATHRQGDYGGYTF. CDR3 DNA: TGTGCCACCCACCGGCAGGGGGATTACGGAGGCTACACCTTC.